The next 23 T cell receptor beta chains were all read from a single sample in a study of blood T cell repertoires in COVID-19. Libraries were prepared by immunoSEQ multiplex PCR; TCRdb keeps only in-frame clonotypes and omits some of them. The sample shows roughly 250,000 clones, more than 75% of them seen only once. The source material was peripheral blood. These receptor sequences come from a woman in her 50s with acute or convalescent COVID-19.

The chain couples TRBV6-1 to TRBJ2-1; possible D gene TRBD2, 5 bases. V was shortened by 6 bases and J by 1 base, with 16 bases between the two germline ends. The CDR3 length is 16 residues. Germline loops: CDR1 MNHNS, CDR2 SASEGT. The CDR3 sequence: CASSELRAESYNEQFF. The CDR3 DNA reads as TGTGCCAGCAGCGAACTACGAGCGGAATCCTACAATGAGCAGTTCTTC.

The V gene is TRBV3-1 (or the pseudogene TRBV3-2), the J gene TRBJ1-4; D remains unclear. The germline CDR1 and CDR2 sequences are LGHDT and YNNKEL (reference sequence). The V end lost 6 bases, the J end lost 8 bases, and 7 bases lay between the germline ends. The CDR3 spans 11 residues. DNA of the CDR3: TGTGCCAGCAGACTATCAGAAAAACTGTTTTTT. Its translation: CASRLSEKLFF.

The chain recombines TRBV28 with TRBJ2-3, with D tentatively TRBD1 (6 bases). Germline values: CDR1 MDHEN, CDR2 SYDVKM. V lost 10 bases to trimming and J lost 0 bases, with 17 bases between them. The CDR3 is 15 residues long. Written as DNA, the CDR3 is TGTGCCACTAAAACGGACAGACTTAGCACAGATACGCAGTATTTT. Protein sequence: CATKTDRLSTDTQYF.

The chain recombines TRBV12-5 with TRBJ1-2; 7 bases match TRBD1. The CDR3 is 14 amino acids. Trimming at V came to 1 base and at J to 2 bases, leaving 1 base not matched to a gene. CDR1 is LGHNT, CDR2 FRNRAP, per germline. The CDR3 DNA sequence: TGTGCTAGTGGTTTGGGGACAGGCAACTATGGCTACACCTTC. It is translated as CASGLGTGNYGYTF.

The chain has TRBV19 and TRBJ1-5, with TRBD1 as a possible D gene (6 bases). Germline assignment: CDR1 LNHDA and CDR2 SQIVND (reference sequence). V lost 5 bases and J lost 1, with 18 bases in between. CDR3 size: 17 residues. The CDR3 sequence: CASSPRASGVSNQPQHF. Here the CDR3 DNA reads TGTGCCAGTAGTCCCCGCGCCTCAGGGGTGAGCAATCAGCCCCAGCATTTT.

J is TRBJ1-2 and V is TRBV7-9, with D possibly being TRBD1 (6 bases). The CDR3 runs to 16 residues. The V end lost 4 bases, the J end lost 1 base, and 16 bases lay between the germline ends. The germline V gene has CDR1 SEHNR and CDR2 FQNEAQ (reference sequence). Here the CDR3 DNA reads TGTGCCAGCAGCTCCCCCGTACCAGGGGTTAACTATGGCTACACCTTC. Amino acid sequence: CASSSPVPGVNYGYTF.

The chain carries TRBV5-1 and TRBJ2-1; TRBD2 is a possible D gene (5 bases). Trimming removed 2 bases from V and 5 bases from J, with 14 bases in between. Germline CDR1 reads SGHRS; CDR2 reads YFSETQ. The CDR3 sequence is 15 residues long. The CDR3 region has the DNA TGCGCCAGCAGCTTAGTGGGAGAGCCTAACAATGAGCAGTTCTTC. Translated: CASSLVGEPNNEQFF. The whole variable domain, filled in from reference TRBV5-1 and TRBJ2-1, reads KAGVTQTPRYLIKTRGQQVTLSCSPISGHRSVSWYQQTPGQGLQFLFEYFSETQRNKGNFPGRFSGRQFSNSRSEMNVSTLELGDSALYLCASSLVGEPNNEQFFGPGTRLTVL.

The chain links TRBV15 to TRBJ1-1; a weak D match, TRBD1 (5 bases). This CDR3 region has 14 residues. Germline V gene sequence: CDR1 LNHNV, CDR2 YYDKDF (reference sequence). V lost 4 bases to trimming and J lost 1 base, with 10 bases between them. This CDR3 reads CATSKGRANTEAFF. CDR3 sequence (DNA): TGTGCCACCAGCAAGGGCAGGGCGAACACTGAAGCTTTCTTT.

The chain is built from TRBV7-9 and TRBJ1-1; D is perhaps TRBD1 (5 bases). Trimming cost V 3 bases and J 3 bases, with 11 bases left between them. Germline V lookup: CDR1 SEHNR, CDR2 FQNEAQ (reference sequence). The CDR3 runs 14 residues. CDR3 nucleotides: TGTGCCAGCAGCTTGGCTGGACAATACACTGAAGCTTTCTTT. It codes for CASSLAGQYTEAFF. The full variable domain, rest sourced from reference TRBV7-9 and TRBJ1-1, is DTGVSQNPRHKITKRGQNVTFRCDPISEHNRLYWYRQTLGQGPEFLTYFQNEAQLEKSRLLSDRFSAERPKGSFSTLEIQRTEQGDSAMYLCASSLAGQYTEAFFGQGTRLTVV.

The CDR3, as DNA: TGTGCCAGCAGCTTGAGCTATACCTTACTCTACGAGCAGTACTTC. Translating gives CASSLSYTLLYEQYF. J is TRBJ2-7 and V is TRBV5-8; D gene ambiguous. Germline values: CDR1 SGHTS, CDR2 YDEGEE. The CDR3 runs 15 residues. Trimming took 1 base from V and 3 from J, leaving 14 bases between them.

The chain combines TRBV28 with TRBJ2-1; 11 bases are a match to TRBD2. V was clipped by 3 bases and J by 15 bases; unmatched bases: 7. The CDR3 has 13 amino acids. Germline CDR1 is MDHEN and CDR2 is SYDVKM. The CDR3 nucleotides are TGTGCCAGCAGTTTTACACTAGCGGGAGCGTCGTTCTTC. This gives the protein CASSFTLAGASFF. The whole variable domain, filled in from reference TRBV28 and TRBJ2-1, reads DVKVTQSSRYLVKRTGEKVFLECVQDMDHENMFWYRQDPGLGLRLIYFSYDVKMKEKGDIPEGYSVSREKKERFSLILESASTNQTSMYLCASSFTLAGASFFGPGTRLTVL.

The genes are TRBV28 and TRBJ1-5, with D perhaps matching TRBD1 (5 bases). Germline V CDR1 and CDR2: MDHEN, SYDVKM. This CDR3 comprises 16 residues. Between the trimmed V and J ends, which lost 3 bases and 6 bases, there was a span of 18 bases. CDR3 loop: CASSLAGNRGSQPQHF. The CDR3 DNA reads TGTGCCAGCAGTTTGGCAGGGAATAGGGGTAGTCAGCCCCAGCATTTT.

This chain joins TRBV7-3 and TRBJ2-1, with 10 bases identical to TRBD2. V trimming: 4 bases; J trimming: 3 bases; junction bases outside the gene matches: 6. This CDR3 region has 16 residues. Germline V gene lookup returns CDR1 SGHTA and CDR2 FQGTGA. CDR3 in DNA: TGTGCCAGCAGCTCCATCGGGACTAGCGACTACAATGAGCAGTTCTTC. Its translation: CASSSIGTSDYNEQFF.

The chain links TRBV24-1 to TRBJ2-5; TRBD1 matches 8 bases. V was pared by 3 bases and J by 5 bases, with 7 bases of the junction left unmatched. CDR1 is KGHDR, CDR2 SFDVKD, per germline. This CDR3 region has 15 residues. Here the CDR3 reads CATSDLRTGRETQYF. The CDR3 bases are TGTGCCACCAGTGATCTTAGGACAGGGAGGGAGACCCAGTACTTC.

The gene calls are TRBV20-1 and TRBJ2-7, with D possibly TRBD2 on 6 matching bases. CDR1 is DFQATT and CDR2 is SNEGSKA in the germline V gene (reference sequence). The CDR3 covers 11 residues. The V gene lost 6 bases and the J gene lost 9 bases, with 15 bases spanning the gap. CDR3 loop: CSASTWGGQYF. CDR3 bases: TGCAGTGCCTCGACCTGGGGAGGGCAGTACTTC.

The chain couples TRBV5-1 to TRBJ1-1; TRBD1 aligns across 11 bases. V gave up 0 bases and J gave up 5 bases; unmatched junction bases: 9. From germline, CDR1 is SGHRS and CDR2 YFSETQ. CDR3 size: 17 residues. CDR3 sequence (DNA): TGCGCCAGCAGCTTGGGGACAGGGGGCGGGGTAAAGACTGAAGCTTTCTTT. Protein sequence: CASSLGTGGGVKTEAFF. Variable domain in full (rest from reference TRBV5-1 and TRBJ1-1): KAGVTQTPRYLIKTRGQQVTLSCSPISGHRSVSWYQQTPGQGLQFLFEYFSETQRNKGNFPGRFSGRQFSNSRSEMNVSTLELGDSALYLCASSLGTGGGVKTEAFFGQGTRLTVV.

The gene calls are TRBV7-2 and TRBJ2-7; 14 bases match TRBD2. The length of the CDR3 is 17 residues. Trimming cost V 4 bases and J 3 bases; bases outside gene matches: 8. Germline V CDR1 and CDR2: SGHTA, FQGNSA. CDR3 coding DNA: TGTGCCAGCAGCTGGCCGACTAGCGGGAGGGCCGTCTACGAGCAGTACTTC. Amino acids: CASSWPTSGRAVYEQYF.

This chain joins TRBV27 and TRBJ2-1, with no clear D. Germline lookup yields CDR1 MNHEY and CDR2 SMNVEV (reference sequence). Trimming shortened V by 2 bases and J by 4 bases, and 12 bases separated the two germline ends. The CDR3 sequence is 15 residues long. CDR3 sequence: CASSLVQPQYNEQFF. DNA of the CDR3: TGTGCCAGCAGTTTAGTACAGCCTCAATACAATGAGCAGTTCTTC.

The chain has TRBV28 and TRBJ2-7; TRBD2 aligns across 11 bases. The V gene's germline CDR1 is MDHEN and CDR2 SYDVKM. Trimming took 6 bases from V and 9 from J; bases not matched to a gene: 16. This CDR3 contains 16 residues. In DNA form, the CDR3 reads TGTGCCAGCAGCCTCCCCGGACTAGCGGGCCACGGGGGGCAGTACTTC. Its translation is CASSLPGLAGHGGQYF.

This chain joins TRBV5-1 and TRBJ1-1; 11 nucleotides align to TRBD1. Trimming removed 2 bases from V and 5 bases from J; junction bases left unmatched: 5. Germline loops: CDR1 SGHRS, CDR2 YFSETQ. The CDR3 spans 15 residues. The DNA of the CDR3 is TGCGCCAGCAGCTTCGGGACAGGGGGAGGGACTGAAGCTTTCTTT. Translation: CASSFGTGGGTEAFF.

The chain employs TRBV20-1 and TRBJ2-1; TRBD2 is a possible D gene (6 bases). V was clipped by 6 bases and J by 6 bases, with 9 bases between them. The CDR3 consists of 11 residues. Germline CDR1 and CDR2: DFQATT and SNEGSKA (reference sequence). The CDR3 nucleotides are TGCAGTGCGGGGGGATTCAATGAGCAGTTCTTC. Its translation: CSAGGFNEQFF.

The chain employs TRBV14 and TRBJ2-5; 8 bases align to TRBD1. This CDR3 is built from 13 residues. The ends lost 1 base at V and 11 bases at J; junction bases unmatched: 6. Germline-derived CDR1 and CDR2 are SGHDN and FVKESK. This CDR3 is CASSQGSYRGQYF. The CDR3 DNA follows: TGTGCCAGCAGCCAAGGGTCTTACAGGGGGCAGTACTTC.

The chain links TRBV6-1 to TRBJ1-4, with TRBD1 identical over 7 bases. The V gene's germline CDR1 is MNHNS and CDR2 SASEGT. J gave up 8 bases and V 2 bases, and 8 bases lay outside the gene matches. CDR3 size: 15 residues. The CDR3 DNA reads as TGTGCCAGCAGTGAAATGAAAAGGGGGCGGGAAAAACTGTTTTTT. Amino acid sequence: CASSEMKRGREKLFF.